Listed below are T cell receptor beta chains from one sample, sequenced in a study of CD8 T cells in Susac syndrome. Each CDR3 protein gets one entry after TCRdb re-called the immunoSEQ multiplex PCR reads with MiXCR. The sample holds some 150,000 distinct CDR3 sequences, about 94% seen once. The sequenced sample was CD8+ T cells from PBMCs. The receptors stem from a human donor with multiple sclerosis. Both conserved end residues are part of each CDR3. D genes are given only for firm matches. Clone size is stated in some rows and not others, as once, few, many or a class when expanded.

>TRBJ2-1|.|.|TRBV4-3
CASSQIGGPNNEQFF
TGCGCCAGCAGCCAAATCGGGGGGCCGAACAATGAGCAGTTCTTC
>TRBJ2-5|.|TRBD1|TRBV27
CASSSAGTVFRGGAQYF
TGTGCCAGCAGTTCCGCCGGGACAGTGTTTCGGGGTGGGGCCCAGTACTTC
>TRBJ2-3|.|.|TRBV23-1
CAASGSQKTSSTDTQYF
TGCGCCGCCTCCGGGAGCCAGAAAACTTCTAGCACAGATACGCAGTATTTT
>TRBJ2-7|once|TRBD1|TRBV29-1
CSVHLTGSSYEQYF
TGCAGCGTACATTTGACAGGGAGCTCCTACGAGCAGTACTTC
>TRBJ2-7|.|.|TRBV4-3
CASSHLDSSYEQYF
TGCGCCAGCAGCCACCTGGACAGCTCCTACGAGCAGTACTTC
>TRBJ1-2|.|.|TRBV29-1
CSVERGDGYDGYTF
TGCAGCGTTGAAAGGGGGGATGGATACGATGGCTACACCTTC
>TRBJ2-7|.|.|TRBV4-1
CASSQEELGSYEQYF
TGCGCCAGCAGCCAAGAGGAACTAGGATCCTACGAGCAGTACTTC
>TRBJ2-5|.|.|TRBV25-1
CASQFGQGWNF
TGTGCCAGCCAGTTCGGCCAGGGTTGGAACTTC
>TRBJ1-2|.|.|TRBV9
CASSVGVEWTNYGYTF
TGTGCCAGCAGCGTAGGTGTCGAGTGGACTAACTATGGCTACACCTTC
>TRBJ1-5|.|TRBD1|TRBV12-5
CASGLVRQGGQPQHF
TGTGCTAGTGGTTTGGTTCGACAGGGAGGTCAGCCCCAGCATTTT
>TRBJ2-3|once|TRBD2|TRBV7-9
CASSGPTSGTTDTQYF
TGTGCCAGCAGCGGCCCGACTAGCGGCACCACAGATACGCAGTATTTT
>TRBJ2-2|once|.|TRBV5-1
CASSPTGPERTGELFF
TGCGCCAGCAGCCCAACAGGACCCGAGAGGACCGGGGAGCTGTTTTTT
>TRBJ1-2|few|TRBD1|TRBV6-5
CASSLTGANYGYTF
TGTGCCAGCAGTTTAACAGGGGCGAACTATGGCTACACCTTC
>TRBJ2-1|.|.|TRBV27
CASSLSSGDSYNEQFF
TGTGCCAGCAGTTTATCGTCGGGGGACTCCTACAATGAGCAGTTCTTC
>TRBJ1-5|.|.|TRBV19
CASSQGVRQPQHF
TGTGCCAGTAGTCAGGGAGTTCGGCAGCCCCAGCATTTT
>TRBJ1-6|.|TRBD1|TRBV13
CASSQQGRRSPLHF
TGTGCCAGCAGCCAACAGGGGAGAAGGTCACCCCTCCACTTT
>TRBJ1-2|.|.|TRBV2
CASSEVGGSYGYTF
TGTGCCAGCAGTGAAGTGGGGGGCAGCTATGGCTACACCTTC
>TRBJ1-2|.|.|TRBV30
CAWSHDVGYGYTF
TGTGCCTGGAGTCACGACGTTGGGTATGGCTACACCTTC
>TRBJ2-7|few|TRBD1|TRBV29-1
CSVDGQGPYEQYF
TGCAGCGTTGACGGACAGGGGCCCTACGAGCAGTACTTC
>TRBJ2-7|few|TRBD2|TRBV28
CASRGGSYEQYF
TGTGCCAGCCGGGGGGGATCCTACGAGCAGTACTTC
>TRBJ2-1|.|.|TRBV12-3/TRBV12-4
CATELGINEQFF
TGTGCCACCGAATTAGGGATCAATGAGCAGTTCTTC
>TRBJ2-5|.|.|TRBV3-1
CASSQGTEETQYF
TGTGCCAGCAGCCAAGGCACAGAAGAGACCCAGTACTTC
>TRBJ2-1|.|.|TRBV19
CASSIERMASVGYNEQFF
TGTGCCAGTAGTATTGAACGGATGGCTAGCGTAGGGTACAATGAGCAGTTCTTC
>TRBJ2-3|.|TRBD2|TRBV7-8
CASSMTSGGLTDTQYF
TGTGCCAGCAGCATGACTAGCGGGGGGTTAACAGATACGCAGTATTTT
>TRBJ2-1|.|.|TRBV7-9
CASSSKYNEQFF
TGTGCCAGCAGTTCCAAATACAATGAGCAGTTCTTC
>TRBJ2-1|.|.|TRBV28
CASSPDPLSRDEQFF
TGTGCCAGCAGCCCCGACCCCCTCTCAAGAGATGAGCAGTTCTTC
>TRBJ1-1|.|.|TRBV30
CAWSEGRARGFF
TGTGCCTGGAGTGAGGGGAGGGCTCGGGGTTTCTTT
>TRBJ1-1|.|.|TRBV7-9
CASSPLGGVDTEAFF
TGTGCCAGCAGCCCCCTGGGAGGGGTGGACACTGAAGCTTTCTTT
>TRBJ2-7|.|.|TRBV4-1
CASSPFGYEQYF
TGCGCCAGCAGCCCTTTCGGATACGAGCAGTACTTC
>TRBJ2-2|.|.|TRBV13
CASSSTQYTGELFF
TGTGCCAGCAGCTCTACCCAGTACACCGGGGAGCTGTTTTTT
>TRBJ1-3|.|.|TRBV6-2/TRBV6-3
CASSYSEDSGNTIYF
TGTGCCAGCAGTTACTCGGAGGACTCTGGAAACACCATATATTTT
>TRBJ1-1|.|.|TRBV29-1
CSVVAGPEAFF
TGCAGCGTTGTGGCAGGGCCTGAAGCTTTCTTT
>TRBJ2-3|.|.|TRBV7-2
CASSLAGAGDTQYF
TGTGCCAGCAGCTTAGCAGGGGCCGGAGATACGCAGTATTTT
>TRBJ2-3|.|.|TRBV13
CASSRDHVAQYF
TGTGCCAGCAGCCGGGACCACGTAGCGCAGTATTTT
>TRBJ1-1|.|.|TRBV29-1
CSAVGGRAEAFF
TGCAGCGCCGTTGGGGGTAGGGCTGAAGCTTTCTTT
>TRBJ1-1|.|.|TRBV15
CATSPQGLVTEAFF
TGTGCCACCAGCCCACAGGGTCTGGTCACTGAAGCTTTCTTT
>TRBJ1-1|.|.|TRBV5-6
CASRPGGNTEAFF
TGTGCCAGCAGACCGGGAGGGAACACTGAAGCTTTCTTT
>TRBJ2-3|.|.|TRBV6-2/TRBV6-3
CASSSYREPDTQYF
TGTGCCAGCAGTTCCTACAGGGAGCCAGATACGCAGTATTTT
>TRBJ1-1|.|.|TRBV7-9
CASSGTNTEAFF
TGTGCCAGCAGCGGTACGAACACTGAAGCTTTCTTT
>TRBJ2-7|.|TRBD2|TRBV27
CASSLSSGDVDYEQYF
TGTGCCAGCAGTTTATCGAGCGGGGACGTGGACTACGAGCAGTACTTC
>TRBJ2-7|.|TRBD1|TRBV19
CASSIGAGGSYEQYF
TGTGCCAGTAGTATAGGGGCAGGGGGCTCCTACGAGCAGTACTTC
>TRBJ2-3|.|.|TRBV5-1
CASKNAAASTDTQYF
TGCGCCAGCAAAAACGCTGCGGCCTCCACAGATACGCAGTATTTT
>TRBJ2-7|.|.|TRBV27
CASSLQRRDNTYEQYF
TGTGCCAGCAGTCTTCAGCGCCGGGACAACACCTACGAGCAGTACTTC
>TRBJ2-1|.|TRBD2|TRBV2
CASPIFREGTKPYNEQFF
TGTGCCAGCCCTATCTTTAGGGAGGGGACCAAACCCTACAATGAGCAGTTCTTC
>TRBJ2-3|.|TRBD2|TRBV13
CASSPPSGGSDTQYF
TGTGCCAGCAGCCCCCCTAGCGGGGGCTCAGATACGCAGTATTTT
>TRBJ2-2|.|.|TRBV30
CAWEGVSGNTGELFF
TGTGCCTGGGAAGGGGTTTCGGGGAACACCGGGGAGCTGTTTTTT
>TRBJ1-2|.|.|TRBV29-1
CSVVTGENYGYTF
TGCAGCGTTGTAACAGGAGAAAACTATGGCTACACCTTC
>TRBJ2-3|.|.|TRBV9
CASSVGWGFTDTQYF
TGTGCCAGCAGCGTAGGTTGGGGGTTCACAGATACGCAGTATTTT
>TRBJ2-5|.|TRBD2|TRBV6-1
CASSPKRIAGGRETQYF
TGTGCCAGCAGTCCGAAAAGGATAGCGGGGGGAAGGGAGACCCAGTACTTC
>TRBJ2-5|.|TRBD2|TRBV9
CASSVRASGGSETQYF
TGTGCCAGCAGCGTACGTGCTAGCGGGGGTTCGGAGACCCAGTACTTC
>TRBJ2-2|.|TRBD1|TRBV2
CASSEALDRTNTGELFF
TGTGCCAGCAGTGAAGCCTTGGACAGGACGAACACCGGGGAGCTGTTTTTT
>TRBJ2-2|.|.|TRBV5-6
CASSLLGDSTGELFF
TGTGCCAGCAGCTTGTTAGGGGACTCCACCGGGGAGCTGTTTTTT
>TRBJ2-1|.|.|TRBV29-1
CSVEGGLVGVNEQFF
TGCAGCGTTGAAGGGGGGTTGGTCGGGGTCAATGAGCAGTTCTTC
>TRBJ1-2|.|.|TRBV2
CASLDSQLYGYTF
TGTGCCAGCCTGGACAGCCAGCTATATGGCTACACCTTC
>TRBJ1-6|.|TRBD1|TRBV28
CASSFYRDRASPLHF
TGTGCCAGCAGTTTTTATCGGGACAGGGCATCACCCCTCCACTTT
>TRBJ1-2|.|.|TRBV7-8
CASSPGVQDGYTF
TGTGCCAGCAGCCCAGGCGTACAGGATGGCTACACCTTC
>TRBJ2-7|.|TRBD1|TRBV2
CASSEEDRGLYEQYF
TGTGCCAGCAGTGAAGAAGACAGGGGGCTCTACGAGCAGTACTTC
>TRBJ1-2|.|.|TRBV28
CASSATRETVIGGYTF
TGTGCCAGCAGTGCCACCCGGGAGACCGTTATAGGTGGCTACACCTTC
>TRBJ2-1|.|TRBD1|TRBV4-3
CASSRETGGYNEQFF
TGCGCCAGCAGCCGCGAGACAGGGGGTTACAATGAGCAGTTCTTC